The following is a T cell receptor beta chain sequence with its context. The target antigen is unknown. The data were obtained in a study of identifying expanded T cells in peripheral blood. Overall study results and limits: Approximately 2-week clone count variance significantly increased as total template count grew. Over around two and four weeks, about 16 and 20 clones changed, versus around 1.3 between replicates.

CDR1 is MDHEN and CDR2 is SYDVKM in the germline V gene. The length of the CDR3 is 15 residues. V was pared by 2 bases and J by 3 bases, with 4 bases of the junction left unmatched. Repertoires were generated with immunoSEQ multiplex PCR, while TCRdb's copy carries only in-frame clones and drops some. The sample lists about 100,000 clones; around nine tenths were seen once. Healthy donors had no documented immune events, such as infections, while sampled. Sequenced input: blood. The source of this sequence is a person aged 18 to 75 in good health. The chain uses TRBV28 and TRBJ2-4; 7 bases are shared with TRBD1. CDR3 loop: CASSLDREIKNIQYF. CDR3 sequence (DNA): TGTGCCAGCAGTTTAGACAGGGAGATCAAAAACATTCAGTACTTC.